This TCR beta chain was sequenced during a study of blood T cell repertoires in COVID-19. Study overall: Italy, Spain and the United States were the sources of the convalescent and acute COVID-19 samples.

This CDR3 is 14 amino acids long. Per the germline V gene, CDR1 is LGHDT and CDR2 is YNNKEL (reference sequence). V lost 1 base to trimming and J lost 12 bases, with 17 bases between them. Method: immunoSEQ multiplex PCR; TCRdb's copy keeps in-frame clones and lacks some. The sample contains roughly 190,000 clones, approximately 90% of which appear only once. The receptor was derived from a woman in her forties who had recovered from COVID-19. Sample: peripheral blood. The chain combines TRBV3-1 (or the pseudogene TRBV3-2) with TRBJ2-3; D is possibly TRBD2 (5 bases). CDR3 DNA: TGTGCCAGCAGCCAAGGACGAGCGGTCCAGGTCCAGTATTTT. This codes for CASSQGRAVQVQYF.